This T cell receptor (beta chain) emerged from a study of T cell changes during pregnancy in multiple sclerosis. V shed 4 bases and J 5 bases; nucleotides not matched to a gene: 13. The germline V gene encodes CDR1 MGHRA and CDR2 YSYEKL. The CDR3 consists of 16 residues. Data came from immunoSEQ multiplex PCR; TCRdb stores just in-frame clones and leaves some out. This repertoire shows tens of thousands of clones, about nine tenths found once; its top ten account for 6.9%. The starting material was CD8+ T cells from peripheral blood mononuclear cells, obtained in the second trimester of pregnancy. This sequence originates from a female donor with multiple sclerosis, enrolled in a pregnancy study. This rearrangement joins TRBV4-1 to TRBJ2-7; 8 bases match TRBD1. Here the CDR3 DNA reads TGCGCCAGCAGCCCCGCCGTTTCCAGGGGGCTCAACGAGCAGTACTTC. Translating gives CASSPAVSRGLNEQYF.